The rows below give T cell receptor beta chains drawn from one sample of a study of brain T cells in children with intractable seizures. Sequencing used immunoSEQ multiplex PCR; TCRdb keeps in-frame clones, though not all of them. The sample lists a few hundred thousand clones; over 85% were seen once. The sequencing here drew on peripheral blood, taken 4 to 6 months after surgery. All receptors come from a boy younger than two with tuberous sclerosis and intractable seizures. Each CDR3 is given with its conserved first and last residue. The order of the fields is D gene, J gene, V gene, clone size, CDR3 protein, CDR3 DNA. D genes are given only for firm matches. Clone sizes are given selectively: once, few, many, or a class where the clone is expanded.

D gene: -; J gene: TRBJ1-2; V gene: TRBV19; clone size: -; CDR3 protein: CASSMNGNHGYTF; CDR3 DNA: TGTGCCAGTAGTATGAACGGGAACCATGGCTACACCTTC
D gene: TRBD2; J gene: TRBJ2-7; V gene: TRBV5-4; clone size: -; CDR3 protein: CASSDRRGGPYEQYF; CDR3 DNA: TGTGCCAGCAGCGATCGGCGGGGGGGCCCCTACGAGCAGTACTTC
D gene: TRBD2; J gene: TRBJ2-2; V gene: TRBV4-2; clone size: -; CDR3 protein: CASSQVVSVREGSTGELFF; CDR3 DNA: TGTGCCAGCAGCCAAGTAGTCTCGGTCAGGGAGGGGAGCACCGGGGAGCTGTTTTTT
D gene: TRBD2; J gene: TRBJ2-3; V gene: TRBV9; clone size: -; CDR3 protein: CASSPWTSGGTDTQYF; CDR3 DNA: TGTGCCAGCAGCCCCTGGACTAGCGGGGGCACAGATACGCAGTATTTT
D gene: -; J gene: TRBJ2-7; V gene: TRBV5-1; clone size: once; CDR3 protein: CASSLRSTLLYEQYF; CDR3 DNA: TGCGCCAGCAGCTTGAGGTCCACCCTACTCTACGAGCAGTACTTC
D gene: -; J gene: TRBJ1-2; V gene: TRBV7-9; clone size: once; CDR3 protein: CASSFTSDYGYTF; CDR3 DNA: TGTGCCAGCAGCTTTACCTCTGACTATGGCTACACCTTC
D gene: TRBD1; J gene: TRBJ1-5; V gene: TRBV30; clone size: -; CDR3 protein: CAWRYPGGGNQPQHF; CDR3 DNA: TGTGCCTGGAGGTACCCAGGGGGTGGCAATCAGCCCCAGCATTTT
D gene: -; J gene: TRBJ1-6; V gene: TRBV30; clone size: -; CDR3 protein: CAWSGPRGSPLHF; CDR3 DNA: TGTGCCTGGAGTGGACCCAGGGGTTCACCCCTCCACTTT
D gene: -; J gene: TRBJ2-7; V gene: TRBV30; clone size: -; CDR3 protein: CAWTTGPYEQYF; CDR3 DNA: TGTGCCTGGACAACAGGGCCCTACGAGCAGTACTTC
D gene: -; J gene: TRBJ2-7; V gene: TRBV6-5; clone size: -; CDR3 protein: CATGPSAYEQYF; CDR3 DNA: TGTGCCACCGGTCCGAGCGCCTACGAGCAGTACTTC
D gene: TRBD1; J gene: TRBJ1-1; V gene: TRBV18; clone size: -; CDR3 protein: CASSPPGTGGAVNTEAFF; CDR3 DNA: TGTGCCAGCTCACCACCTGGGACAGGGGGCGCGGTGAACACTGAAGCTTTCTTT
D gene: TRBD2; J gene: TRBJ2-1; V gene: TRBV19; clone size: -; CDR3 protein: CASTLSGSPSYNEQFF; CDR3 DNA: TGTGCCAGTACCCTTAGCGGGAGCCCCTCCTACAATGAGCAGTTCTTC
D gene: -; J gene: TRBJ1-3; V gene: TRBV7-9; clone size: once; CDR3 protein: CASSPFGGAGNTIYF; CDR3 DNA: TGTGCCAGCAGCCCCTTTGGGGGAGCTGGAAACACCATATATTTT
D gene: -; J gene: TRBJ1-1; V gene: TRBV5-6; clone size: -; CDR3 protein: CASSTGWGADTEAFF; CDR3 DNA: TGTGCCAGCAGCACGGGATGGGGGGCGGACACTGAAGCTTTCTTT
D gene: TRBD1; J gene: TRBJ1-2; V gene: TRBV4-1; clone size: -; CDR3 protein: CASSQDRQGEGYTF; CDR3 DNA: TGCGCCAGCAGCCAAGATAGGCAGGGGGAAGGCTACACCTTC
D gene: -; J gene: TRBJ1-2; V gene: TRBV28; clone size: -; CDR3 protein: CASSYRDTYTYGYTF; CDR3 DNA: TGTGCCAGCAGCTATAGGGACACATATACCTATGGCTACACCTTC
D gene: -; J gene: TRBJ1-4; V gene: TRBV5-1; clone size: -; CDR3 protein: CASSWAGGSNEKLFF; CDR3 DNA: TGCGCCAGCAGCTGGGCGGGCGGCTCTAATGAAAAACTGTTTTTT
D gene: -; J gene: TRBJ1-2; V gene: TRBV29-1; clone size: -; CDR3 protein: CSVENYGYTF; CDR3 DNA: TGCAGCGTTGAGAACTATGGCTACACCTTC
D gene: TRBD2; J gene: TRBJ2-1; V gene: TRBV5-1; clone size: -; CDR3 protein: CASSLVGLYNEQFF; CDR3 DNA: TGCGCCAGCAGCTTGGTGGGACTATACAATGAGCAGTTCTTC
D gene: -; J gene: TRBJ1-1; V gene: TRBV4-1; clone size: -; CDR3 protein: CASSQVRHLNTEAFF; CDR3 DNA: TGCGCCAGCAGCCAGGTCAGGCACCTGAACACTGAAGCTTTCTTT
D gene: -; J gene: TRBJ2-3; V gene: TRBV18; clone size: -; CDR3 protein: CASSPQGDTDTQYF; CDR3 DNA: TGTGCCAGCTCACCTCAAGGAGACACAGATACGCAGTATTTT
D gene: -; J gene: TRBJ1-2; V gene: TRBV28; clone size: once; CDR3 protein: CASSPAGTAVSNYGYTF; CDR3 DNA: TGTGCCAGCAGTCCTGCCGGGACCGCAGTTTCTAACTATGGCTACACCTTC
D gene: -; J gene: TRBJ2-3; V gene: TRBV7-3; clone size: -; CDR3 protein: CASSLTSGYTGTDTQYF; CDR3 DNA: TGTGCCAGCAGCTTAACGTCCGGGTATACGGGCACAGATACGCAGTATTTT
D gene: TRBD1; J gene: TRBJ2-1; V gene: TRBV2; clone size: -; CDR3 protein: CASIRGQPYNEQFF; CDR3 DNA: TGTGCCAGCATCCGGGGACAGCCCTACAATGAGCAGTTCTTC
D gene: TRBD2; J gene: TRBJ2-1; V gene: TRBV7-9; clone size: -; CDR3 protein: CASSPNMGTSTHNEQFF; CDR3 DNA: TGTGCCAGCAGCCCGAATATGGGGACTAGCACACACAATGAGCAGTTCTTC
D gene: -; J gene: TRBJ1-5; V gene: TRBV11-1; clone size: few; CDR3 protein: CASSLGGEGNQPQHF; CDR3 DNA: TGTGCCAGCAGCTTAGGGGGTGAGGGCAATCAGCCCCAGCATTTT
D gene: TRBD1; J gene: TRBJ1-2; V gene: TRBV11-3; clone size: -; CDR3 protein: CASSLEGFGRGRAKGYTF; CDR3 DNA: TGTGCCAGCAGCTTAGAAGGATTTGGGAGGGGGCGCGCAAAAGGCTACACCTTC
D gene: -; J gene: TRBJ2-3; V gene: TRBV27; clone size: -; CDR3 protein: CASSLRSTDTQYF; CDR3 DNA: TGTGCCAGCAGTTTGAGGTCCACAGATACGCAGTATTTT
D gene: TRBD2; J gene: TRBJ2-1; V gene: TRBV7-8; clone size: -; CDR3 protein: CASTVAGGYNEQFF; CDR3 DNA: TGTGCCAGCACTGTAGCGGGGGGGTACAATGAGCAGTTCTTC
D gene: -; J gene: TRBJ1-1; V gene: TRBV5-8; clone size: -; CDR3 protein: CASSWSLGVNTEAFF; CDR3 DNA: TGTGCCAGCAGCTGGTCTTTAGGTGTGAACACTGAAGCTTTCTTT
D gene: -; J gene: TRBJ1-6; V gene: TRBV25-1; clone size: -; CDR3 protein: CASTSGGARPSPLHF; CDR3 DNA: TGTGCCAGCACTTCCGGGGGGGCCCGCCCTTCACCCCTCCACTTT
D gene: -; J gene: TRBJ1-2; V gene: TRBV6-5; clone size: -; CDR3 protein: CASSYSAGNGYTF; CDR3 DNA: TGTGCCAGCAGTTACTCGGCGGGAAATGGCTACACCTTC
D gene: TRBD2; J gene: TRBJ2-7; V gene: TRBV10-3; clone size: -; CDR3 protein: CAISVAGEQYF; CDR3 DNA: TGTGCCATCAGTGTAGCGGGTGAGCAGTACTTC
D gene: -; J gene: TRBJ2-2; V gene: TRBV28; clone size: -; CDR3 protein: CASSPLTGPNTGELFF; CDR3 DNA: TGTGCCAGCAGTCCCCTGACAGGACCGAACACCGGGGAGCTGTTTTTT
D gene: -; J gene: TRBJ2-3; V gene: TRBV7-9; clone size: -; CDR3 protein: CASRPGGGTDTQYF; CDR3 DNA: TGTGCCAGCAGACCCGGTGGCGGCACAGATACGCAGTATTTT
D gene: TRBD2; J gene: TRBJ2-7; V gene: TRBV5-1; clone size: -; CDR3 protein: CASSGVAGDNHNYEQYF; CDR3 DNA: TGCGCCAGCAGCGGGGTAGCGGGGGACAACCATAACTACGAGCAGTACTTC
D gene: -; J gene: TRBJ1-1; V gene: TRBV11-3; clone size: -; CDR3 protein: CASSATANTEAFF; CDR3 DNA: TGTGCCAGCAGCGCCACAGCGAACACTGAAGCTTTCTTT
D gene: TRBD1; J gene: TRBJ1-2; V gene: TRBV5-1; clone size: -; CDR3 protein: CASSPEQGYGYTF; CDR3 DNA: TGCGCCAGCAGCCCCGAACAGGGGTACGGCTACACCTTC
D gene: -; J gene: TRBJ1-2; V gene: TRBV14; clone size: -; CDR3 protein: CASSHGSGGRDGYTF; CDR3 DNA: TGTGCCAGCAGCCACGGGTCCGGGGGGCGCGATGGCTACACCTTC
D gene: -; J gene: TRBJ1-2; V gene: TRBV7-6; clone size: -; CDR3 protein: CASSFLSSYGYTF; CDR3 DNA: TGTGCCAGCAGCTTTCTGAGCAGCTATGGCTACACCTTC
D gene: -; J gene: TRBJ2-2; V gene: TRBV6-2/TRBV6-3; clone size: once; CDR3 protein: CASSITSSTGELFF; CDR3 DNA: TGTGCCAGCAGTATAACTAGCAGCACCGGGGAGCTGTTTTTT
D gene: -; J gene: TRBJ2-1; V gene: TRBV30; clone size: -; CDR3 protein: CAWRTDRSSYNEQFF; CDR3 DNA: TGTGCCTGGCGGACAGACCGAAGCTCCTACAATGAGCAGTTCTTC
D gene: -; J gene: TRBJ1-2; V gene: TRBV27; clone size: -; CDR3 protein: CASSSLWRPRGKDGYTF; CDR3 DNA: TGTGCCAGCAGTTCCCTCTGGCGACCGCGGGGGAAAGATGGCTACACCTTC
D gene: -; J gene: TRBJ2-6; V gene: TRBV4-2; clone size: -; CDR3 protein: CASSLRVGILSGANVLTF; CDR3 DNA: TGTGCCAGCAGCCTCAGGGTAGGGATACTCTCTGGGGCCAACGTCCTGACTTTC
D gene: -; J gene: TRBJ1-5; V gene: TRBV19; clone size: -; CDR3 protein: CASSIVGGNQPQHF; CDR3 DNA: TGTGCCAGTAGTATCGTCGGGGGCAATCAGCCCCAGCATTTT
D gene: -; J gene: TRBJ1-1; V gene: TRBV18; clone size: -; CDR3 protein: CASSWDGATEAFF; CDR3 DNA: TGTGCCAGCTCATGGGACGGGGCCACTGAAGCTTTCTTT
D gene: -; J gene: TRBJ2-3; V gene: TRBV7-2; clone size: -; CDR3 protein: CASRPSWGGQTDTQYF; CDR3 DNA: TGTGCCAGCAGACCTTCGTGGGGGGGCCAGACAGATACGCAGTATTTT
D gene: TRBD2; J gene: TRBJ2-7; V gene: TRBV7-9; clone size: -; CDR3 protein: CASSYGTSGAYEQYF; CDR3 DNA: TGTGCCAGCAGCTATGGGACTAGCGGGGCCTACGAGCAGTACTTC
D gene: TRBD1; J gene: TRBJ1-1; V gene: TRBV10-3; clone size: -; CDR3 protein: CAISAHRGRGDTEAFF; CDR3 DNA: TGTGCCATCAGTGCCCACAGGGGGCGCGGGGACACTGAAGCTTTCTTT
D gene: -; J gene: TRBJ2-7; V gene: TRBV11-2; clone size: once; CDR3 protein: CASRTSGSYEQYF; CDR3 DNA: TGTGCCAGCAGGACTAGTGGCTCCTACGAGCAGTACTTC
D gene: -; J gene: TRBJ1-3; V gene: TRBV7-6; clone size: -; CDR3 protein: CASSLAALGNTIYF; CDR3 DNA: TGTGCCAGCAGCTTAGCCGCCTTAGGAAACACCATATATTTT
D gene: -; J gene: TRBJ1-5; V gene: TRBV5-6; clone size: -; CDR3 protein: CASSLADHSIQQGPQHF; CDR3 DNA: TGTGCCAGCAGCTTGGCCGATCACAGTATCCAGCAAGGGCCCCAGCATTTT